The 11 T cell receptor beta chains presented below share a single source sample, sequenced in a study of Graves' ophthalmopathy and Graves' hyperthyroidism. For repertoire sequencing, the TCR beta CDR3 regions were amplified from RNA transcripts. In the first round, RT-PCR was carried out with HTBI primers, and a multiplex PCR formed the second round. TCRdb reprocessed the multiplex PCR reads with MiXCR, giving one entry per CDR3 protein. In the table there are about 370,000 distinct CDR3 sequences, about a sixth of which are singletons. The sequenced sample consisted of peripheral blood. These receptors came from an adult woman with stable Graves' hyperthyroidism.

This clonotype appeared many times. A much larger clone differs by one base, so this may be a read error. The V gene is TRBV2, the J gene TRBJ1-1; D not resolved. From germline, CDR1 is SNHLY and CDR2 FYNNEI. The CDR3 spans 13 residues. Trimming removed 4 bases from V and 1 base from J, with 7 bases in between. The CDR3 region is CASSGERNTEAFF. Here the CDR3 DNA reads TGTGCCAGCAGTGGGGAGAGGAACACTGAAGCTTTCTTT.

This clonotype was found many times. V gene TRBV12-3 or TRBV12-4 combines with J gene TRBJ2-2; TRBD2 aligns across 8 bases. The CDR3 has 17 residues. The junction had 13 bases not matched to a gene; V was cut back by 7 bases and J by 3 bases. This CDR3 reads CASIYRPAGVHTGELFF. The CDR3 DNA follows: TGTGCCAGCATATATCGTCCAGCGGGAGTTCACACCGGGGAGCTGTTTTTT.

This clonotype was observed many times. The chain combines TRBV6-1 with TRBJ1-5; no reliable D call. Looked up from germline, CDR1 is MNHNS and CDR2 is SASEGT. The CDR3 runs to 16 residues. Trimming stripped 5 bases from V and 3 bases from J, with 17 bases between. CDR3 amino acids: CASSPFPEVFNQPQHF. The CDR3 region has the DNA TGTGCCAGCAGTCCATTCCCGGAAGTGTTCAATCAGCCCCAGCATTTT.

The sample holds many counts of this clonotype. This rearrangement joins TRBV24-1 to TRBJ2-7; D is perhaps TRBD1 (5 bases). With 3 bases removed from V and 5 bases from J, the gap between germline ends came to 10 bases. CDR1 is KGHDR and CDR2 is SFDVKD in the germline V gene. CDR3 length equals 13 residues. The CDR3 bases are TGTGCCACCAGTGATGGGGCTATAGACGAGCAGTACTTC. Residues: CATSDGAIDEQYF.

The gene calls are TRBV6-1 and TRBJ1-1; 9 nucleotides agree with TRBD1. CDR3 size: 15 residues. The V gene end was trimmed by 6 bases and the J gene end by 0 bases; junction bases not matched to a gene: 5. Per germline, CDR1 MNHNS and CDR2 SASEGT. CDR3 nucleotides: TGTGCCAGCAGGGAGGACAGGGGTGTGAACACTGAAGCTTTCTTT. Amino acids: CASREDRGVNTEAFF.

In this sample, this clonotype turned up many times. V is TRBV6-5 and J is TRBJ2-2, with D perhaps TRBD1 (5 bases). CDR3 length equals 16 residues. V was shortened by 0 bases and J by 1 base, with 9 bases between the two germline ends. CDR1 is MNHEY, CDR2 SVGAGI, per germline. The CDR3 is CASSYSRQMNTGELFF. Written as DNA, the CDR3 is TGTGCCAGCAGTTACTCGAGACAGATGAACACCGGGGAGCTGTTTTTT.

This clonotype was counted ten times or more. The chain carries TRBV12-3 or TRBV12-4 and TRBJ2-7; 9 nucleotides agree with TRBD2. The V gene end was trimmed by 3 bases and the J gene end by 3 bases; junction bases not matched to a gene: 3. CDR3 length: 14 amino acids. The CDR3: CASSLAGGFYEQYF. The DNA of the CDR3 is TGTGCCAGCAGTTTGGCGGGAGGGTTCTACGAGCAGTACTTC.

V gene TRBV7-9 combines with J gene TRBJ1-1, with D uncertain. The CDR3 has 14 amino acids. The ends were cut back, 1 base at V and 4 bases at J, with 10 bases in the middle. The V gene's germline CDR1 is SEHNR and CDR2 FQNEAQ (reference sequence). This CDR3 reads CASSLGGLGTEAFF. The CDR3 coding sequence is TGTGCCAGCAGCTTAGGAGGCCTAGGCACTGAAGCTTTCTTT.

This clonotype was recorded many times. The V and J genes are TRBV10-3 and TRBJ2-7; D not certain. The CDR3 extends over 11 amino acids. V shed 3 bases and J shed 3 bases, with 3 bases lying between them. The germline CDR1 and CDR2 sequences are ENHRY and SYGVKD. The DNA for the CDR3 is TGTGCCATCAGTGACAACTACGAGCAGTACTTC. It codes for CAISDNYEQYF.

This clonotype was observed at least ten times. The V call is TRBV30, the J call TRBJ1-5; 7 bases line up with TRBD1. Germline loops: CDR1 GTSNPN, CDR2 SVGIG (reference sequence). Trimming removed 2 bases from V and 6 bases from J; junction bases left unmatched: 13. The CDR3 sequence is 16 residues long. The CDR3: CAWSHKGAVVSQPQHF. CDR3 nucleotide sequence: TGTGCCTGGAGTCATAAGGGGGCGGTGGTCAGTCAGCCCCAGCATTTT. Based on the CDR3 plus reference TRBV30 and TRBJ1-5, the full variable domain is SQTIHQWPATLVQPVGSPLSLECTVEGTSNPNLYWYRQAAGRGLQLLFYSVGIGQISSEVPQNLSASRPQDRQFILSSKKLLLSDSGFYLCAWSHKGAVVSQPQHFGDGTRLSIL.

This clonotype has more than one count but fewer than ten. The chain combines TRBV6-2 or TRBV6-3 with TRBJ1-4, with TRBD1 as a possible D gene (5 bases). Germline V gives CDR1 MNHEY, CDR2 SVGEGT. V was clipped by 6 bases and J by 2 bases, with 13 bases between them. The CDR3 sequence is 15 residues long. The CDR3 nucleotides are TGTGCCAGCAGGCGACAGCCTGCGACTAATGAAAAACTGTTTTTT. This sequence encodes CASRRQPATNEKLFF.